This T cell receptor (beta chain) was profiled in a study of T cells in Graves' hyperthyroidism and ophthalmopathy. The sample holds a few counts of this clonotype. TCR beta CDR3 region amplification was performed from RNA transcripts. HTBI primers were the set used in a first-round RT-PCR of the TCR CDR3. TCRdb used MiXCR to reprocess the multiplex PCR reads, holding one entry per CDR3 protein. The data hold 490,000 or so distinct CDR3 sequences, with about 22% observed a single time. Per germline, CDR1 MNHEY and CDR2 SVGEGT. Trimming removed 6 bases from V and 10 bases from J, with 13 bases in between. The CDR3 spans 12 residues.

The sample comprised blood. The sequence derives from a woman aged 70-85 years with Graves' ophthalmopathy. The chain uses TRBV6-2 or TRBV6-3 and TRBJ2-1; D is unclear. CDR3 nucleotides: TGTGCCAGCAGCCCAGTGGGGATAGAGCAGTTCTTC. Protein product: CASSPVGIEQFF.